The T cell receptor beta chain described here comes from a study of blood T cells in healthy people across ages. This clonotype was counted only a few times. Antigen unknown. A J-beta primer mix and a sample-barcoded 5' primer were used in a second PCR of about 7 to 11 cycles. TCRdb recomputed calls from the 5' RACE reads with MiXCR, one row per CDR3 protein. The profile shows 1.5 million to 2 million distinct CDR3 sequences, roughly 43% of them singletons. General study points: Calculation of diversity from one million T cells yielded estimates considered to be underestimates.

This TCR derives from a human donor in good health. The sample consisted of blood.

CDR3 sequence: CASSLSTSGGELFF. CDR3 DNA sequence: TGTGCCAGCAGCTTGAGTACGTCAGGCGGGGAGCTGTTTTTT. The genes are TRBV11-2 and TRBJ2-2, with D hard to call. The CDR3 extends over 14 amino acids. The V and J ends lost 3 bases and 7 bases respectively, with 12 bases between them. The germline gives CDR1 SGHAT, CDR2 FQNNGV.